This T cell receptor (beta chain) was recovered during a study of blood T cell repertoires in COVID-19. Turning to the study itself: Donors in the United States, Italy and Spain gave samples during acute or convalescent COVID-19. Sources were T cells, B-cell-depleted T cells, or PBMCs; the material itself was cDNA or gDNA.

As originally analysed: Amplifying reference gene primers gave estimates of nucleated cell counts. TCRdb's copy holds only in-frame clones and misses some; the assay was immunoSEQ multiplex PCR. V and J calls plus clone size are reproduced from that table; the DNA served to infer D and trimming. Altogether about 110,000 clones are present, over 80% being singletons, with the ten largest covering about 18%. CDR3 length: 14 residues. CDR1 and CDR2 from the germline V gene are MDHEN and SYDVKM. Trimming removed 6 bases from V and 10 bases from J; junction bases left unmatched: 10. This sequence originates from a woman aged 55-69 years with acute or convalescent COVID-19. This sequence joins TRBV28 and TRBJ2-1, with TRBD2 identical over 9 bases. The specimen sequenced was peripheral blood. The CDR3 nucleotides read TGTGCCAGCAGCCGCGGGGGGGCCGGTTTAGAGCAGTTCTTC. Its protein is CASSRGGAGLEQFF. The complete variable domain, with remaining parts taken from reference TRBV28 and TRBJ2-1, reads DVKVTQSSRYLVKRTGEKVFLECVQDMDHENMFWYRQDPGLGLRLIYFSYDVKMKEKGDIPEGYSVSREKKERFSLILESASTNQTSMYLCASSRGGAGLEQFFGPGTRLTVL.